This T cell receptor (beta chain) was captured by sequencing in a study of regulatory T cells in long-lasting Graves disease. CDR1 SGHDT and CDR2 YYEEEE come from the germline V gene. With 6 bases removed from V and 4 bases from J, the gap between germline ends came to 10 bases. The CDR3 sequence is 12 residues long. Relying on iRepertoire HTBI primers and Arm-PCR of CDR3 regions, the team built TCR beta libraries. MiXCR, run by TCRdb on the multiplex PCR reads, gives a single entry per CDR3 protein. The sample holds hundreds of thousands of distinct CDR3 sequences; roughly 16% are singletons and the top ten take 20% to 25%. In this sample, this clonotype turned up many times. Time point here: newly diagnosed GD, antithyroid drugs for less than 3 months. PBMC-extracted RNA yielded the TCR library. These data also featured in a second study, about T cells in Graves' hyperthyroidism and ophthalmopathy. This second study says: Pregnant or lactating patients were excluded, as were those with uncontrolled infection or other autoimmune disease. Most expanded thyroid clonotypes above 0.001 recurred in blood.

Specimen: peripheral blood mononuclear cells (PBMCs), collected at new diagnosis, from a patient treated with antithyroid drugs. V is TRBV5-6 and J is TRBJ1-1; the D is unclear. The receptor's source is a woman aged 35-65 years with Graves disease. The CDR3 nucleotides are TGTGCCAGCACCGTCTCCGGCACTGAAGCTTTCTTT. Translation: CASTVSGTEAFF.